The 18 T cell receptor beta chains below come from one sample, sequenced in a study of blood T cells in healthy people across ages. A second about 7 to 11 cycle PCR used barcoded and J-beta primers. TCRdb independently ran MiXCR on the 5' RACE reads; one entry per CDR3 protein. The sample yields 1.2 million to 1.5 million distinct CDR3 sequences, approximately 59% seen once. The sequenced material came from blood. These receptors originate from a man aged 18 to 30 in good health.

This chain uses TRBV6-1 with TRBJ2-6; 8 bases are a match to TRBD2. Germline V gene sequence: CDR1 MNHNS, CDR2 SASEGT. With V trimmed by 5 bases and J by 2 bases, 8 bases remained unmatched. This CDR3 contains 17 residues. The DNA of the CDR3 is TGTGCCAGCAGTCTTCGGCGGGGGGAACCTGGGGCCAACGTCCTGACTTTC. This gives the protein CASSLRRGEPGANVLTF.

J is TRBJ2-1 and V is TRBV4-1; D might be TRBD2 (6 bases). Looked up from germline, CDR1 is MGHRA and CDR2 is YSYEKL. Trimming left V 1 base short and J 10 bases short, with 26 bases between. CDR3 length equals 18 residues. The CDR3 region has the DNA TGCGCCAGCAGCCAAGGCCAGTTGAAGCGGGCCGCGGGGAGGGAGCAGTTCTTC. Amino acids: CASSQGQLKRAAGREQFF.

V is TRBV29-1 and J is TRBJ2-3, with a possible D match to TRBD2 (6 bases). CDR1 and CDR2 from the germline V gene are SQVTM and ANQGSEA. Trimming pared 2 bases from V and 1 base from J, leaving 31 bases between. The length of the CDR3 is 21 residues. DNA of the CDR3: TGCAGCGTTGAATGGACCGATGGAACCTTAGTGGCGGGAAGGGGCACAGATACGCAGTATTTT. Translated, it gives CSVEWTDGTLVAGRGTDTQYF.

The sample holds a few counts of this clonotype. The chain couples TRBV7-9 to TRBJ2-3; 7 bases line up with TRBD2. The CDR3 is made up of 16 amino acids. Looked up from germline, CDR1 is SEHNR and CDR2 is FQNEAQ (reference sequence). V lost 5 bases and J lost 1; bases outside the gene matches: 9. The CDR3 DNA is TGTGCCAGCAGCACCTCAGCGGGGTGGGGCACAGATACGCAGTATTTT. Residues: CASSTSAGWGTDTQYF.

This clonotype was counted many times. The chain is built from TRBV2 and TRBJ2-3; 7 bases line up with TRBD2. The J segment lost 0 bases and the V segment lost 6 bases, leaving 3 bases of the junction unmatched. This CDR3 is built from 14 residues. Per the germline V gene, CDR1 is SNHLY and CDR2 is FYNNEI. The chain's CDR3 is CASSASGSTDTQYF. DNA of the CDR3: TGTGCCAGCAGCGCTAGCGGAAGCACAGATACGCAGTATTTT.

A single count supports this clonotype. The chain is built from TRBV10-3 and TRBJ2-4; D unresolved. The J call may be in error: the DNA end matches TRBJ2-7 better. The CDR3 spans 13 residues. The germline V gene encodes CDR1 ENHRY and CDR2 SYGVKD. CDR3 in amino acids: CAIRTIGIYEQYF. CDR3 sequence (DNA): TGTGCCATCAGAACGATAGGCATATACGAGCAGTACTTC.

The CDR3 DNA reads TGTGCCAGCAGTTTAAGGACAGGCCCGGGCGAGCAGTACTTC. Translating it yields CASSLRTGPGEQYF. The J gene is TRBJ2-7, the V gene TRBV12-3 or TRBV12-4; 7 bases agree with TRBD1. Losses at the gene ends were 2 bases for V and 6 bases for J; bases not matched to a gene: 7. The length of the CDR3 is 14 residues.

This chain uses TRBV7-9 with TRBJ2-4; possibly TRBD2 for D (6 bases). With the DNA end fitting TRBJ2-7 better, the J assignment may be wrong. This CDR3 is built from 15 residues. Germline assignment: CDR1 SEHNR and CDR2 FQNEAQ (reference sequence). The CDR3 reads CASSSERDLRYEQYF. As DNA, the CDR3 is TGTGCCAGCAGCTCCGAGAGGGACTTGCGCTACGAGCAGTACTTC.

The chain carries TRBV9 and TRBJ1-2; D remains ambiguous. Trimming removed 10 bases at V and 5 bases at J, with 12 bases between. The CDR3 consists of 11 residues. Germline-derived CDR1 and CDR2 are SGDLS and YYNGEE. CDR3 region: CAAGGLYGYTF. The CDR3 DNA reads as TGTGCCGCGGGAGGACTGTATGGCTACACCTTC.

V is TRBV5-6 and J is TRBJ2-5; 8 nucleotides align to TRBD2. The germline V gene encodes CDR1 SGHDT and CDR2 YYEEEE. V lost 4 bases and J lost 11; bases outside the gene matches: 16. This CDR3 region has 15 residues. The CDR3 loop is CASSRISGILGEQYF. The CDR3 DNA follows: TGTGCCAGCAGCCGGATTAGCGGGATTTTAGGTGAGCAGTACTTC.

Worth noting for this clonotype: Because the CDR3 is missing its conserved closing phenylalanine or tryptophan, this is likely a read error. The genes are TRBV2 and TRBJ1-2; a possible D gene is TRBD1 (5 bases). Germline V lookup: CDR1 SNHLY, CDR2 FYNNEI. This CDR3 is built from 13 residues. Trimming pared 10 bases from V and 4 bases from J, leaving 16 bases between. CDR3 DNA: TGTGCCACTATCGAGGAGGGGACCTATGGCTACACCCTC. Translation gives CATIEEGTYGYTL.

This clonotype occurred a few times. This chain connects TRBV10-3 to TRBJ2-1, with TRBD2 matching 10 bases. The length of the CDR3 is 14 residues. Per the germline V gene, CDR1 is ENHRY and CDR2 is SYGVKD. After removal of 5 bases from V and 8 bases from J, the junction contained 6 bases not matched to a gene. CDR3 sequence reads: CAISPSGSSDEQFF. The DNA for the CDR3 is TGTGCCATCAGTCCTAGCGGGAGCTCGGATGAGCAGTTCTTC.

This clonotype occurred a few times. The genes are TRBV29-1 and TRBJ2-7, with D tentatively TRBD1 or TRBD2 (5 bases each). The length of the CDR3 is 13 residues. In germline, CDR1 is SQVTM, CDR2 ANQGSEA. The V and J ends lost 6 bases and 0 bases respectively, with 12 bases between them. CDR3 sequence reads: CSVRGESSYEQYF. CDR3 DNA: TGCAGCGTCCGAGGGGAGAGCTCCTACGAGCAGTACTTC.

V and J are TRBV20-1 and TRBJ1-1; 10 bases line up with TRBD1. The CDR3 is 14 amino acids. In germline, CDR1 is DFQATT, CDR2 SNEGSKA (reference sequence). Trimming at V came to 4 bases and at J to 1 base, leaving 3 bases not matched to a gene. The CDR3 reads CSATRTGGNTEAFF. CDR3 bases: TGCAGTGCTACTCGGACAGGGGGGAACACTGAAGCTTTCTTT.

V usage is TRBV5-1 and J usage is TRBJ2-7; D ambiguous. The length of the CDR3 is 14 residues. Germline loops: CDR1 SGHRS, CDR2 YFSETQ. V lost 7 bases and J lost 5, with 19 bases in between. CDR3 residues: CASYVLAGVDEQYF. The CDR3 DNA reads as TGCGCCAGCTACGTGTTGGCAGGAGTCGACGAGCAGTACTTC.

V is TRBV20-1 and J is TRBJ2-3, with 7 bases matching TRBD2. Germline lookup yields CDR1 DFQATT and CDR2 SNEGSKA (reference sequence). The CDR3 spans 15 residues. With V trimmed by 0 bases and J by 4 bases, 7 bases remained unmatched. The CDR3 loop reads CSARDFGGSSDTQYF. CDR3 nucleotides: TGCAGTGCTAGAGATTTTGGCGGGAGTTCAGATACGCAGTATTTT.

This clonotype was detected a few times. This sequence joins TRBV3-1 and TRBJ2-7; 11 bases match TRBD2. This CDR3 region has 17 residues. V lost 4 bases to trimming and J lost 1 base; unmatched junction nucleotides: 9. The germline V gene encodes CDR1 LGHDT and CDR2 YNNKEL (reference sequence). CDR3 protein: CASSPSGRSRNSYEQYF. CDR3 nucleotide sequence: TGTGCCAGCAGCCCTAGCGGGAGGTCCCGAAATTCCTACGAGCAGTACTTC.

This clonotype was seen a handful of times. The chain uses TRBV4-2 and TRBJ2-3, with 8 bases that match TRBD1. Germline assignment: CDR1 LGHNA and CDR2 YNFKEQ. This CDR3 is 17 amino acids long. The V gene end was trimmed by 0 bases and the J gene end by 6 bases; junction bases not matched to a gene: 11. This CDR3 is CASSQEVGTGVSDTQYF. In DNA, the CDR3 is TGTGCCAGCAGCCAAGAAGTCGGGACAGGAGTTTCTGATACGCAGTATTTT.